Below are 12 T cell receptor beta chains sequenced from a single sample in a study of T cell responses to AZD1222 COVID-19 vaccine. Here immunoSEQ multiplex PCR was the method, and the copy in TCRdb shows in-frame clones only, minus some. The table includes some 130,000 clones, over 80% detected once. Specimen: peripheral blood, collected 28 days after the second AZD1222 dose. The receptors were gathered from an adult who received the AZD1222 COVID-19 vaccine.

V is TRBV12-3 or TRBV12-4 and J is TRBJ1-1; TRBD1 might be the D (6 bases). The length of the CDR3 is 12 residues. V dropped 7 bases and J dropped 2 bases, with 8 bases sitting between them. The CDR3 DNA is TGTGCCAGCACAGGGGAAAACACTGAAGCTTTCTTT. The encoded protein is CASTGENTEAFF.

The V and J genes are TRBV7-9 and TRBJ1-1, with D uncertain. This CDR3 is built from 11 residues. Deletions cut 2 bases from V and 8 bases from J, with 6 bases between. Germline loops: CDR1 SEHNR, CDR2 FQNEAQ (reference sequence). The CDR3 sequence: CASSLKPEAFF. As DNA, the CDR3 is TGTGCCAGCAGCTTAAAACCGGAAGCTTTCTTT.

This sequence joins TRBV7-2 and TRBJ1-1; no clear D gene. CDR1 and CDR2 from the germline V gene are SGHTA and FQGNSA. The CDR3 spans 15 residues. V was shortened by 2 bases and J by 0 bases, with 10 bases between the two germline ends. CDR3 protein: CASSLSAAMNTEAFF. The CDR3 DNA reads as TGTGCCAGCAGCTTATCGGCAGCCATGAACACTGAAGCTTTCTTT.

For this clone: The DNA is omitted, as the CDR3 cannot be located on it reliably, and the CDR3 follows TCRdb's listing. This chain connects TRBV12-3 or TRBV12-4 to TRBJ1-1. The CDR3 is 12 residues long, ends included. CDR3 amino acids: CASSFGPGTAFF.

The chain joins TRBV6-2 or TRBV6-3 to TRBJ1-1; D may be TRBD1 (5 bases). The V end was cut by 1 base, the J end by 4 bases, with 10 bases between. The CDR3 loop spans 14 amino acids. The germline V gene encodes CDR1 MNHEY and CDR2 SVGEGT. The CDR3 sequence is CASSYLGPGTEAFF. As DNA, the CDR3 is TGTGCCAGCAGTTACTTGGGGCCGGGCACTGAAGCTTTCTTT.

The rearrangement joins TRBV6-5 to TRBJ2-7; 9 positions agree with TRBD1. Germline lookup yields CDR1 MNHEY and CDR2 SVGAGI. V trimming: 6 bases; J trimming: 4 bases; junction bases outside the gene matches: 7. The CDR3 covers 14 residues. CDR3 nucleotides: TGTGCCAGCAGGCCGGGACAGGGTTCTTACGAGCAGTACTTC. Protein: CASRPGQGSYEQYF.

The chain employs TRBV20-1 and TRBJ1-4; no reliable D call. V was clipped by 3 bases and J by 0 bases, with 8 bases between them. The germline V gene has CDR1 DFQATT and CDR2 SNEGSKA (reference sequence). CDR3 length equals 14 residues. The CDR3 DNA follows: TGCAGTGCTAGTGCGGAGTCAACTAATGAAAAACTGTTTTTT. Protein: CSASAESTNEKLFF.

As to this clone: At one of its ends the junction is not consistent with the germline gene, which may arise from a read error. This chain's CDR3 is CASNYVRGANYGYTF. The CDR3 DNA follows: TGTGCCAGTAATTACGTCCGGGGGGCTAATTATGGCTACACCTTC. This chain uses TRBV19 with TRBJ1-2, with a tentative D call TRBD1 (6 bases). CDR1 LNHDA and CDR2 SQIVND come from the germline V gene (reference sequence). CDR3 length: 15 amino acids.

J is TRBJ1-3 and V is TRBV9; TRBD1 matches 9 bases. This CDR3 region has 20 residues. Germline trimming cut 3 bases from V and 0 bases from J; bases unmatched to any gene: 16. Germline V gene sequence: CDR1 SGDLS, CDR2 YYNGEE. For the CDR3, the DNA is TGTGCCAGCAGCGGACGGTTCGCCGGGACAGGGCGACACTCTGGAAACACCATATATTTT. It encodes CASSGRFAGTGRHSGNTIYF.

The chain uses TRBV5-1 and TRBJ1-1, with unresolved D. Germline V gene data show CDR1 as SGHRS and CDR2 as YFSETQ. V was pared by 3 bases and J by 1 base, with 10 bases between. The CDR3 is 14 amino acids. Here the CDR3 DNA reads TGCGCCAGCAGCTACCTTACAGAGAACACTGAAGCTTTCTTT. Translated: CASSYLTENTEAFF.

V gene TRBV18 combines with J gene TRBJ1-2, with D unresolved. Between the trimmed V and J ends, which lost 0 bases and 0 bases, there was a span of 8 bases. Looked up from germline, CDR1 is KGHSH and CDR2 is LQKENI. The CDR3 totals 15 residues. Here the CDR3 DNA reads TGTGCCAGCTCACCACCGAACACCGCTAACTATGGCTACACCTTC. Protein sequence: CASSPPNTANYGYTF.

This clone was seen only a few times. The J gene is TRBJ2-7, the V gene TRBV11-3, with D tentatively TRBD1 (5 bases). The CDR3 spans 14 residues. The V and J ends lost 4 bases and 0 bases respectively, with 10 bases between them. The germline V gene has CDR1 SGHNT and CDR2 YENEEA. The CDR3 DNA reads TGTGCCAGCAGCTGGGGCACTTCCTCCTACGAGCAGTACTTC. This codes for CASSWGTSSYEQYF.